The next 21 T cell receptor beta chains were all read from a single sample in a study of T-cell memory formation after mild COVID-19. TCRdb reprocessed the 5' RACE reads via MiXCR and lists one record per CDR3 protein. The sample carries some 180,000 distinct CDR3 sequences, approximately 13% recorded once. The sequenced sample consisted of PBMCs or a T cell subset sorted from them (not recorded which). The source of these receptors is a man between 18 and 35 years old who had mild COVID-19 (a few samples of this study predate the infection). Cell type and time point are not known.

The chain links TRBV19 to TRBJ1-1; D is unresolved. The V end was cut by 3 bases, the J end by 0 bases, with 8 bases between. Germline lookup yields CDR1 LNHDA and CDR2 SQIVND (reference sequence). CDR3 length equals 14 residues. The CDR3 DNA reads as TGTGCCAGTAGTATCCAGACGATGAACACTGAAGCTTTCTTT. This codes for CASSIQTMNTEAFF.

The J gene is TRBJ1-5, the V gene TRBV28; no firm D call. CDR1 and CDR2 from the germline V gene are MDHEN and SYDVKM. The CDR3 has 12 amino acids. Deletions cut 8 bases from V and 3 bases from J, with 8 bases between. The CDR3 reads CASGGTNQPQHF. DNA for the CDR3: TGTGCCAGCGGTGGTACCAATCAGCCCCAGCATTTT.

The rearrangement links TRBV5-6 to TRBJ1-2, with a weak D call TRBD1 (5 bases). The CDR3 length is 15 residues. Between the trimmed V and J ends, which lost 0 bases and 5 bases, there was a span of 14 bases. The germline V gene has CDR1 SGHDT and CDR2 YYEEEE. CDR3: CASSLVYRRLYGYTF. The CDR3 nucleotides read TGTGCCAGCAGCTTGGTTTACAGGAGACTTTATGGCTACACCTTC.

This clonotype was seen at least ten times. This chain links TRBV21-1 with TRBJ2-5; the table names TRBD1, a call not compared with the DNA. TRBV21-1 is noted as a pseudogene. CDR3 size: 19 residues. CDR3 sequence: CASSKGKGPRDRYQETQYF. DNA of the CDR3: TGTGCCAGCAGCAAAGGAAAAGGGCCCCGGGACAGGTACCAAGAGACCCAGTACTTC.

This clonotype came up many times. This sequence joins TRBV6-5 and TRBJ2-7; 10 bases align to TRBD2. CDR3 length equals 13 residues. Germline CDR1 MNHEY, CDR2 SVGAGI. The ends lost 6 bases at V and 7 bases at J; junction bases unmatched: 6. In DNA, the CDR3 is TGTGCCAGCAGCAAGGGACTAGCGAGTGAGCAGTACTTC. It is translated as CASSKGLASEQYF.

Many counts were recorded for this clonotype. The chain is built from TRBV7-2 and TRBJ2-5; 12 positions agree with TRBD2. Germline-derived CDR1 and CDR2 are SGHTA and FQGNSA. The length of the CDR3 is 15 residues. V was clipped by 4 bases and J by 5 bases; unmatched bases: 5. Here the CDR3 reads CASSWTSGVGETQYF. The DNA of the CDR3 is TGTGCCAGCAGCTGGACTAGCGGGGTGGGGGAGACCCAGTACTTC.

This clonotype was observed a handful of times. This chain joins TRBV11-2 and TRBJ1-2; possible D gene TRBD1, 5 bases. The V end was cut by 0 bases, the J end by 8 bases, with 13 bases between. CDR3 size: 14 residues. Germline CDR1 reads SGHAT; CDR2 reads FQNNGV. CDR3 residues: CASSLDLGDGGYTF. In DNA form, the CDR3 reads TGTGCCAGCAGCTTAGATCTGGGGGACGGGGGCTACACCTTC. The full variable domain, with the rest looked up from reference TRBV11-2 and TRBJ1-2, is EAGVAQSPRYKIIEKRQSVAFWCNPISGHATLYWYQQILGQGPKLLIQFQNNGVVDDSQLPKDRFSAERLKGVDSTLKIQPAKLEDSAVYLCASSLDLGDGGYTFGSGTRLTVV.

The chain links TRBV5-1 to TRBJ2-3; 8 bases are a match to TRBD2. The CDR3 runs to 17 residues. V was pared by 2 bases and J by 2 bases, with 10 bases of the junction left unmatched. Germline V gives CDR1 SGHRS, CDR2 YFSETQ. CDR3 DNA sequence: TGCGCCAGCAGCTTTCGACGTAGCGGGGTCTCCACAGATACGCAGTATTTT. This sequence encodes CASSFRRSGVSTDTQYF.

This clonotype appeared a few times. The chain couples TRBV4-3 to TRBJ1-5; D unclear. Germline V gives CDR1 LGHNA, CDR2 YSLEER. Trimming cost V 4 bases and J 9 bases, with 13 bases left between them. The CDR3 totals 13 residues. The CDR3 nucleotides read TGCGCCAGCAGCCGCCGCCTAGTCTCGCCCCAGCATTTT. Translated: CASSRRLVSPQHF.

This clonotype was seen a handful of times. The rearrangement uses TRBV5-1 and TRBJ2-7, with 8 bases that match TRBD1. Per the germline V gene, CDR1 is SGHRS and CDR2 is YFSETQ. Trimming removed 5 bases from V and 0 bases from J; junction bases left unmatched: 10. This CDR3 region has 16 residues. CDR3 in DNA: TGCGCCAGCAGATCACGGACAGGGACAAACTCCTACGAGCAGTACTTC. This codes for CASRSRTGTNSYEQYF.

This clonotype has only a few counts. The chain recombines TRBV5-1 with TRBJ1-2; D gene uncertain. The V and J ends lost 0 bases and 0 bases respectively, with 9 bases between them. CDR1 is SGHRS, CDR2 YFSETQ, per germline. The CDR3 totals 15 residues. The CDR3 reads CASSLAPESNYGYTF. The CDR3 nucleotides read TGCGCCAGCAGCTTGGCGCCAGAGTCTAACTATGGCTACACCTTC.

The V and J genes are TRBV28 and TRBJ2-3, with D tentatively TRBD2 (6 bases). The V and J ends lost 5 bases and 11 bases respectively, with 20 bases between them. This CDR3 spans 14 amino acids. The V gene's germline CDR1 is MDHEN and CDR2 SYDVKM. The CDR3 nucleotides read TGTGCCAGCAGTAGTAGCGGCGCTGCGAGGGGGCAGTATTTT. It codes for CASSSSGAARGQYF.

The genes are TRBV28 and TRBJ1-1; no clear D. Per germline, CDR1 MDHEN and CDR2 SYDVKM. Trimming left V 3 bases short and J 2 bases short, with 7 bases between. This CDR3 contains 13 residues. CDR3 amino acids: CASSFALNTEAFF. The CDR3 DNA sequence: TGTGCCAGCAGTTTTGCGCTTAACACTGAAGCTTTCTTT.

This clonotype was found many times. The chain recombines TRBV6-5 with TRBJ2-1, with D possibly being TRBD2 (6 bases). The CDR3 is made up of 17 amino acids. Germline-derived CDR1 and CDR2 are MNHEY and SVGAGI. Trimming left V 6 bases short and J 2 bases short, with 20 bases between. The CDR3 DNA reads as TGTGCCAGCAGCCCACTTCCTAGCGCCTTCGCCTACAATGAGCAGTTCTTC. This encodes CASSPLPSAFAYNEQFF.

This clonotype was counted only a few times. The CDR3 DNA sequence: TGTGCCAGCAGTTCCATCACCGGGACAGATAATTCACCCCTCCACTTT. It translates to CASSSITGTDNSPLHF. This sequence joins TRBV28 and TRBJ1-6; 7 bases map to TRBD1. This CDR3 spans 16 amino acids. Germline assignment: CDR1 MDHEN and CDR2 SYDVKM. The junction had 8 bases not matched to a gene; V was cut back by 4 bases and J by 5 bases.

V usage is TRBV6-6 and J usage is TRBJ2-7; no firm D call. The germline gives CDR1 MNHNY, CDR2 SVGAGI (reference sequence). The ends were cut back, 6 bases at V and 4 bases at J, with 16 bases in the middle. This CDR3 spans 14 amino acids. CDR3 sequence (DNA): TGTGCCAGCAGCTCCACGGAACTGAGGTACGAGCAGTACTTC. It encodes CASSSTELRYEQYF.

In this sample, this clonotype turned up a few times. The chain recombines TRBV5-1 with TRBJ2-7; no firm D call. The V end was cut by 4 bases, the J end by 2 bases, with 13 bases between. The CDR3 is made up of 14 amino acids. CDR1 SGHRS and CDR2 YFSETQ come from the germline V gene. This CDR3 reads CASSLETRTYEQYF. In DNA, the CDR3 is TGCGCCAGCAGCCTGGAGACGAGAACCTACGAGCAGTACTTC.

This chain uses TRBV6-7 with TRBJ2-5; D possibly corresponds to TRBD2 (6 bases). TRBV6-7 is classed as an ORF, of uncertain function. Trimming took 11 bases from V and 1 from J, leaving 20 bases between them. CDR3 size: 15 residues. The CDR3 here is CAGGTSSDPQETQYF. CDR3 nucleotides: TGTGCCGGTGGGACCTCTAGCGATCCCCAAGAGACCCAGTACTTC.

The V call is TRBV5-6, the J call TRBJ2-1, with 8 nucleotides matching TRBD2. V trimming: 4 bases; J trimming: 4 bases; junction bases outside the gene matches: 13. This CDR3 is 17 amino acids long. Germline V CDR1 and CDR2: SGHDT, YYEEEE. As DNA, the CDR3 is TGTGCCAGCAGCGGATCCACCAGCGGGGGATTGTACAATGAGCAGTTCTTC. As protein: CASSGSTSGGLYNEQFF.

The CDR3 spells CASSWRLWDTEAFF. The CDR3 coding sequence is TGTGCCAGCAGCTGGCGACTTTGGGACACTGAAGCTTTCTTT. The chain employs TRBV12-3 or TRBV12-4 and TRBJ1-1; D not certain. This CDR3 contains 14 residues. V was shortened by 6 bases and J by 3 bases, with 14 bases between the two germline ends.

The chain links TRBV5-1 to TRBJ2-7, with unresolved D. V lost 3 bases, J lost 5 bases, and 6 bases lay in between. The CDR3 covers 11 residues. Germline CDR1 reads SGHRS; CDR2 reads YFSETQ. The CDR3 nucleotides read TGCGCCAGCAGCTGTCTCCACGAGCAGTACGTC. It translates to CASSCLHEQYV.